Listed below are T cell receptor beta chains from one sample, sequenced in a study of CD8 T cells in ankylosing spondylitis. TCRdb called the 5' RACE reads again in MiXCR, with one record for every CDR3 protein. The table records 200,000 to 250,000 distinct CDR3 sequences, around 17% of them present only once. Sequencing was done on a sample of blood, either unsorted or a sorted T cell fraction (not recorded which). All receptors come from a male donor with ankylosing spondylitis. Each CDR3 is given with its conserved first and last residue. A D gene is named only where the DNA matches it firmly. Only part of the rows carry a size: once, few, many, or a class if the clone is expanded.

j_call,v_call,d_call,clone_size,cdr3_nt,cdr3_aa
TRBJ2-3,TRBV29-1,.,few,TGCAGCGTCTACGGGACACCTAGCACAGATACGCAGTATTTT,CSVYGTPSTDTQYF
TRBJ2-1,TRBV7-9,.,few,TGTGCCAGCAGCTTAGGGACCCTCTCCTACAATGAGCAGTTCTTC,CASSLGTLSYNEQFF
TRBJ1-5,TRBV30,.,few,TGTGCCTGGAGTGTGGGCCCGGGAGGAGGCAATCAGCCCCAGCATTTT,CAWSVGPGGGNQPQHF
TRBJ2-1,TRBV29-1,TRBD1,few,TGCAGCGTTGAAGGGGGACAGGTCAATGAGCAGTTCTTC,CSVEGGQVNEQFF
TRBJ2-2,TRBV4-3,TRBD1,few,TGCGCCAGCAGCCAAGATCGGGGCAGGGGGACCGGGGAGCTGTTTTTT,CASSQDRGRGTGELFF
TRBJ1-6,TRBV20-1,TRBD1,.,TGCAGTGCGAATCCAGGGGGACCCTATAATTCACCCCTCCACTTT,CSANPGGPYNSPLHF
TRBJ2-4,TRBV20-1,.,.,TGCAGTGCCTTGACAGGTTTATCCAAAAACATTCAGTACTTC,CSALTGLSKNIQYF
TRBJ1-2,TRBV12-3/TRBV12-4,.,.,TGTGCCAGCAGTCCGGGCGCCGGGGAAGACTATGGCTACACCTTC,CASSPGAGEDYGYTF
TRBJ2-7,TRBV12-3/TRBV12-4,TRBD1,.,TGTGCCAGCAGTTCAACAGGGGAGAGGGGCGAGCAGTACTTC,CASSSTGERGEQYF
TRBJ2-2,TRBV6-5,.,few,TGTGCCAGCAGTTACGGCCTCCCGGGTCTCATCGGGGAGCTGTTTTTT,CASSYGLPGLIGELFF
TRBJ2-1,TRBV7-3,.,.,TGTGCCAGCAGCTTACTAACTTCTTCCGATGAGCAGTTCTTC,CASSLLTSSDEQFF
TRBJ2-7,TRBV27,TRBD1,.,TGTGCCACCCGACAGGGGACCGCCTACGAGCAGTACTTC,CATRQGTAYEQYF
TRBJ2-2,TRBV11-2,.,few,TGTGCCAGCAGCTTAGTAGAACGGGCCCACACCGGGGAGCTGTTTTTT,CASSLVERAHTGELFF
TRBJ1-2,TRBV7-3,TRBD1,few,TGTGCCAGCAGCTCCGGACAGGGGGGCGGCTCTGGCTACACCTTC,CASSSGQGGGSGYTF
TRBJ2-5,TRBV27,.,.,TGTGCCAGCAGTTTTAGCGGAGATGCGGAGACCCAGTACTTC,CASSFSGDAETQYF
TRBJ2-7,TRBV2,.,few,TGTGCCAGCAGTTCCGCGCCCTGGAACGAGCAGTACTTC,CASSSAPWNEQYF
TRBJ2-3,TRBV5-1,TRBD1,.,TGCGCCAGCAGCTTCGGGACAGGGGCGGCAGATACGCAGTATTTT,CASSFGTGAADTQYF
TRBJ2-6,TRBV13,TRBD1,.,TGTGCCAGCAGGAAGGGGGCCGGGCACTCTGGGGCCAACGTCCTGACTTTC,CASRKGAGHSGANVLTF
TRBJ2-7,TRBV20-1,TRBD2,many,TGCAGTGCTTCACTAGCGGGGATGGAGGAGCAGTACTTC,CSASLAGMEEQYF
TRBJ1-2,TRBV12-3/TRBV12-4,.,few,TGTGCCAGCAGTTTTGGGGCTGGCTACACCTTC,CASSFGAGYTF
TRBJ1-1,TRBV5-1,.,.,TGCGCCAGCAGCTTAACCTTGGCGGAAAACACTGAAGCTTTCTTT,CASSLTLAENTEAFF
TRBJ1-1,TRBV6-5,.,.,TGTGCCAGCAGTTGGTCAACAGGGCCGAACACTGAAGCTTTCTTT,CASSWSTGPNTEAFF
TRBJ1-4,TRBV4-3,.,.,TGCGCCAGCAGCCGGAATCATTTGGGGCAGGGGCCTAATGAAAAACTGTTTTTT,CASSRNHLGQGPNEKLFF
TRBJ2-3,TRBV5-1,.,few,TGCGCCAGCACCCCGGTGGCGGTTAGCACAGATACGCAGTATTTT,CASTPVAVSTDTQYF
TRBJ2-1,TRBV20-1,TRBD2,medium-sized,TGCAGTGCTCTCCGAGGGAGGGCCGGAAATGAGCAGTTCTTC,CSALRGRAGNEQFF
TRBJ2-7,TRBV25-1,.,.,TGTGCCAGCAGTGGACTAGTCCCCTACGAGCAGTACTTC,CASSGLVPYEQYF
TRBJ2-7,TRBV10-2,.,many,TGCGCCAGCATGATAGATTTACCCTACGAGCAGTACTTC,CASMIDLPYEQYF
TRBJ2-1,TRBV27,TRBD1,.,TGTGCCAGCGCCCGGACAGGCCAGCCCTACAATGAGCAGTTCTTC,CASARTGQPYNEQFF
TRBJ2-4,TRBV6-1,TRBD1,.,TGTGCCAGCGGGGACAGAGCCAAAAACATTCAGTACTTC,CASGDRAKNIQYF
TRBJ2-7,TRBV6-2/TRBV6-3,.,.,TGTGCCAGCAGTTACGCGGGACTCCCCGACGAGCAGTACTTC,CASSYAGLPDEQYF
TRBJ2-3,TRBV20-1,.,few,TGCAGTGCTAGAGCTCACGGCATAGGATTCTCCACAGATACGCAGTATTTT,CSARAHGIGFSTDTQYF
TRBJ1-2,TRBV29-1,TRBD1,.,TGCAGCGTTCTGACAGGGGGCTATGGCTACACCTTC,CSVLTGGYGYTF
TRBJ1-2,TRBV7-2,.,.,TGTGCCAGCACCACCTGGACAGAGACGTTTAACTATGGCTACACCTTC,CASTTWTETFNYGYTF
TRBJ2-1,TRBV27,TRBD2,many,TGTGCCAGCAGTCCACCTCCTGCGGGAGTCGTCCTCACCTACAATGAGCAGTTCTTC,CASSPPPAGVVLTYNEQFF
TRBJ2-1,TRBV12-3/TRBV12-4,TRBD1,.,TGTGCCAGCAGTGGGGGACAGGAGGGGAATGAGCAGTTCTTC,CASSGGQEGNEQFF
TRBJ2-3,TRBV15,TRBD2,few,TGTGCCACCAGCAGAGAGAGCGGGGGTGTAGATACGCAGTATTTT,CATSRESGGVDTQYF
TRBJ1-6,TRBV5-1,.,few,TGCGCCAGCAGCTTGGATTTGGGGCTGATTTCACCCCTCCACTTT,CASSLDLGLISPLHF
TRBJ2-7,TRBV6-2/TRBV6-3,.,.,TGTGCCAGCAGAACGGGTATCTACGAGCAGTACTTC,CASRTGIYEQYF
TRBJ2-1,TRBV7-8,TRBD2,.,TGTGCCAGCAGCTCTCTAGCGGGAGCATACAATGAGCAGTTCTTC,CASSSLAGAYNEQFF
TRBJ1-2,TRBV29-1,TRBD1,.,TGCAGCGTTGTGACAGGGGGAACCTATGGCTACACCTTC,CSVVTGGTYGYTF
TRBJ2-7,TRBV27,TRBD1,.,TGTGCCAGCAGTCTAACAGGACAGGGGTACGAGCAGTACTTC,CASSLTGQGYEQYF
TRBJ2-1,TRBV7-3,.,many,TGTGCCAGCAGCTCCCTGGGGAATGAGCAGTTCTTC,CASSSLGNEQFF
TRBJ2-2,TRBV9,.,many,TGTGCCAGCAGCTTAGGAGGATACGCGAACACCGGGGAGCTGTTTTTT,CASSLGGYANTGELFF
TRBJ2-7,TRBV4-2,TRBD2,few,TGTGCCAGCAGCCAAGTAGCTAGCGGGAGCTCCTACGAGCAGTACTTC,CASSQVASGSSYEQYF
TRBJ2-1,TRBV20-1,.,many,TGCAGTGCTAGAGATCTGGCGGGTCCCTCCTACAATGAGCAGTTCTTC,CSARDLAGPSYNEQFF
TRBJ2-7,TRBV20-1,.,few,TGCAGTGTCAGAGGAGCAGGGGACGCCTACGAGCAGTACTTC,CSVRGAGDAYEQYF
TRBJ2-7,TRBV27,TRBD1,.,TGTGCCAGCAGAGAAAACAGGGGGCGGGAGCAGTACTTC,CASRENRGREQYF